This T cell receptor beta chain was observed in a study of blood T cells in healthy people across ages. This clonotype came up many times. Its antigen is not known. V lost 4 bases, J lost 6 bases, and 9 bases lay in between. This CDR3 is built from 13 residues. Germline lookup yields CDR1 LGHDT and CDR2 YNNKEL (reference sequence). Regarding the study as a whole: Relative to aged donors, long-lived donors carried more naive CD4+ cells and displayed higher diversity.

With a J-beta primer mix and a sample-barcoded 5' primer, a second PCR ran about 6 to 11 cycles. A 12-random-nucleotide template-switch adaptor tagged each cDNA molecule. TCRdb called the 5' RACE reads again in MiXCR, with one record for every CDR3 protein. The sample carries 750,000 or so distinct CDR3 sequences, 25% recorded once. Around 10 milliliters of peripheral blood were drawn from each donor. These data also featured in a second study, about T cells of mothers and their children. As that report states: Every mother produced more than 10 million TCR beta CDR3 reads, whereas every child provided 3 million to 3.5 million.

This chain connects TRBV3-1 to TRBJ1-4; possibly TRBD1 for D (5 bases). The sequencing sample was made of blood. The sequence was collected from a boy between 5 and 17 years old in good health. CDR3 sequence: CASSLGTDEKLFF. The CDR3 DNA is TGTGCCAGCAGCCTCGGGACTGATGAAAAACTGTTTTTT.